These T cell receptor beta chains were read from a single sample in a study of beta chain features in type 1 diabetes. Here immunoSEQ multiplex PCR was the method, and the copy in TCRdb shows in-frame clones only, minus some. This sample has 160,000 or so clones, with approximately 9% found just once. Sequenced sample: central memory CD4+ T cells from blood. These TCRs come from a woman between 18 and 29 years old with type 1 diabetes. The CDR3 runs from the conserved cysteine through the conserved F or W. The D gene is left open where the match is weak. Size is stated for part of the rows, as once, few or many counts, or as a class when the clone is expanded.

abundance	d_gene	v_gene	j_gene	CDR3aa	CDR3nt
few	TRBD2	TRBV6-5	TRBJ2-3	CASSYGAGVSTDTQYF	TGTGCCAGCAGTTACGGGGCGGGGGTCTCCACAGATACGCAGTATTTT
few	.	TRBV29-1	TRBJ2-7	CSVVEGVTSYEQYF	TGCAGCGTTGTTGAGGGAGTGACTTCCTACGAGCAGTACTTC
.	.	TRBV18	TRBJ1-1	CASSRGGWGTEAFF	TGTGCCAGCTCACGGGGGGGCTGGGGGACTGAAGCTTTCTTT
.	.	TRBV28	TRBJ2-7	CASSPRDEQYF	TGTGCCAGCAGTCCCCGAGACGAGCAGTACTTC
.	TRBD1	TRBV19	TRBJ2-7	CASSIRRTGRNEQYF	TGTGCCAGTAGTATTAGGCGGACAGGTCGCAACGAGCAGTACTTC
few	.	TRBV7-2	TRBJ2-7	CASSRWGLGYEQYF	TGTGCCAGCAGCCGATGGGGCCTGGGTTACGAGCAGTACTTC
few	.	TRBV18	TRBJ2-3	CASSPRGGDTQYF	TGTGCCAGCTCACCACGAGGGGGAGATACGCAGTATTTT
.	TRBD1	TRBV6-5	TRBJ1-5	CASRDTGVGNQPQHF	TGTGCCAGCAGGGACACAGGGGTAGGGAATCAGCCCCAGCATTTT
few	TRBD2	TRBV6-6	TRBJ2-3	CAIRLAGTDTQYF	TGTGCCATCAGACTAGCGGGAACAGATACGCAGTATTTT
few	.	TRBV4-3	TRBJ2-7	CASSQGGQGYEQYF	TGCGCCAGCAGCCAAGGGGGCCAGGGGTACGAGCAGTACTTC
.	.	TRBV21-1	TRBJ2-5	CASTCQLWTAEETQYF	TGTGCCAGCACCTGTCAGTTATGGACAGCCGAAGAGACCCAGTACTTC
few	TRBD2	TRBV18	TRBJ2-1	CASSPLAGNNEQFF	TGTGCCAGCTCACCACTAGCGGGCAACAATGAGCAGTTCTTC
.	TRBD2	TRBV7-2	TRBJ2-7	CASSQRTSGYEQYF	TGTGCCAGCAGCCAACGGACTAGCGGCTACGAGCAGTACTTC
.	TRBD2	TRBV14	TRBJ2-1	CASSLKPGLAGFF	TGTGCCAGCAGCCTCAAGCCGGGACTAGCTGGGTTCTTC
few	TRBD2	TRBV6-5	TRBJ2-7	CASRSGRYEQYF	TGTGCCAGCAGGAGCGGGAGGTACGAGCAGTACTTC
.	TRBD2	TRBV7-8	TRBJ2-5	CASSQTSGGWETQYF	TGTGCCAGCAGCCAGACTAGCGGGGGGTGGGAGACCCAGTACTTC